This TCR beta chain was observed in a study of Ad26.COV2.S vaccination and SARS-CoV-2 variants. Study at large: Among those in the COV1001 Ad26.COV2.S trial arm was the donor. Broader study findings: Total T cell responses were possibly underestimated by TCR breadth and depth analyses. Participants given vaccine showed non-spike TCR breadth similar to that of placebo recipients.

A remark on this clone: What it binds is unknown.

Method: immunoSEQ multiplex PCR; TCRdb's copy keeps in-frame clones and lacks some. Of around 450,000 clones listed, around 89% are singletons. CDR3 length: 14 amino acids. CDR1 and CDR2 (germline): SEHNR, FQNEAQ (reference sequence). Trimming took off 1 base at V and 0 bases at J, with 1 base between the two ends. Treatment reported: about 20 received Ad26.COV2.S at low or high dose, single or two shots; 5 received placebo; per-sample allocation not given. Following the first vaccine or placebo injection, samples were taken on day 63. This specimen consisted of peripheral blood, obtained in a trial of Ad26.COV2.S vaccine versus placebo. The genes are TRBV7-9 and TRBJ1-6; no definite D call. This TCR was recovered from a person aged 18-65 years who received the Ad26.COV2.S COVID-19 vaccine or a placebo. The CDR3 is CASSLGSYNSPLHF. The CDR3 DNA reads TGTGCCAGCAGCTTAGGCTCCTATAATTCACCCCTCCACTTT.